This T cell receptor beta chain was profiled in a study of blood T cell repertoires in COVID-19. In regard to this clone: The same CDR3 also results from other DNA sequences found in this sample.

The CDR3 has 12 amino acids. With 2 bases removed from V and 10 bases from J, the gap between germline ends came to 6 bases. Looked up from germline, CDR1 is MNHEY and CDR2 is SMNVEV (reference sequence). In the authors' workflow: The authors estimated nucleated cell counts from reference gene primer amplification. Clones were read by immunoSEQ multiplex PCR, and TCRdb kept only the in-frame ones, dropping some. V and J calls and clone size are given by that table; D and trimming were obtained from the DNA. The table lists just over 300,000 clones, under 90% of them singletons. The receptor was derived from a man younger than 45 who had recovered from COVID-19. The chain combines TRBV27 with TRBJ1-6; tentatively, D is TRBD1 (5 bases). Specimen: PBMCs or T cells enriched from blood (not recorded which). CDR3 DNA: TGTGCCAGCAGTTTAGGGGGGTCACCCCTCCACTTT. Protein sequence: CASSLGGSPLHF.